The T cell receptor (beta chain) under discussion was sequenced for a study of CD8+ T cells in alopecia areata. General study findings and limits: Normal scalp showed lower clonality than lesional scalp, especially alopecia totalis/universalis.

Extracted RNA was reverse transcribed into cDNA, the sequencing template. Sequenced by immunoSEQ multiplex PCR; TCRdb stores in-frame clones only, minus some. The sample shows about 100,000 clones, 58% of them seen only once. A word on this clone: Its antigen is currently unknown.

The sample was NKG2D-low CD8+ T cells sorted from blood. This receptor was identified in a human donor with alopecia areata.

The CDR3 here is CASSRAGAPNSYNEQFF. CDR3 coding DNA: TGTGCCAGCAGCCGCGCGGGAGCTCCAAACTCCTACAATGAGCAGTTCTTC. The chain is built from TRBV7-8 and TRBJ2-1; the match to TRBD2 covers 7 bases. Losses at the gene ends were 5 bases for V and 0 bases for J; bases not matched to a gene: 10. The CDR3 sequence is 17 residues long. Looked up from germline, CDR1 is SGHVS and CDR2 is FQNEAQ. Drawing the rest from reference TRBV7-8 and TRBJ2-1, the complete variable domain is GAGVSQSPRYKVAKRGQDVALRCDPISGHVSLFWYQQALGQGPEFLTYFQNEAQLDKSGLPSDRFFAERPEGSVSTLKIQRTQQEDSAVYLCASSRAGAPNSYNEQFFGPGTRLTVL.